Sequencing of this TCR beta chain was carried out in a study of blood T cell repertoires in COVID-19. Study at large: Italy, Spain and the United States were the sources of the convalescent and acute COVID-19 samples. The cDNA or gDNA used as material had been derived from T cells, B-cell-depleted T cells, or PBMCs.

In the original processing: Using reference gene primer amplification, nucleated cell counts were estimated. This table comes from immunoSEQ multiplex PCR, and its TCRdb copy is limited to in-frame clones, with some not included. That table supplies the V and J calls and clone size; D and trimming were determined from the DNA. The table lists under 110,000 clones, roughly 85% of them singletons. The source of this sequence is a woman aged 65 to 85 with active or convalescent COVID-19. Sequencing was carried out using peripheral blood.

In nucleotides, the CDR3 is TGTGCCAGCACCAAGGACAGCTCTGAAGCTTTCTTT. This encodes CASTKDSSEAFF. The rearrangement links TRBV2 to TRBJ1-1, with D maybe TRBD1 (6 bases). The CDR3 has 12 amino acids. Germline V lookup: CDR1 SNHLY, CDR2 FYNNEI. V shed 7 bases and J shed 6 bases, with 12 bases lying between them.